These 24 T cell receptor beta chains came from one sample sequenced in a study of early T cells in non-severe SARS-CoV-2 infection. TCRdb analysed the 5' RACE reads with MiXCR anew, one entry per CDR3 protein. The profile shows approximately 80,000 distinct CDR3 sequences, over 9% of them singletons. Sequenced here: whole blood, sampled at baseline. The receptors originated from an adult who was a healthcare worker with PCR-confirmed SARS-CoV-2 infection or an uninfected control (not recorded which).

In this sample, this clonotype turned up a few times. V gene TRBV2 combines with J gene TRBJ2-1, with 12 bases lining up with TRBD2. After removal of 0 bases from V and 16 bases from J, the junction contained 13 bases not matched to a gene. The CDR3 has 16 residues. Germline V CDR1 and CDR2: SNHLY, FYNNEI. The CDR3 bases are TGTGCCAGCAGTGAAGCGCTTCTGAGACTAGCGGGGGTCGGATTCTTC. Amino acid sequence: CASSEALLRLAGVGFF.

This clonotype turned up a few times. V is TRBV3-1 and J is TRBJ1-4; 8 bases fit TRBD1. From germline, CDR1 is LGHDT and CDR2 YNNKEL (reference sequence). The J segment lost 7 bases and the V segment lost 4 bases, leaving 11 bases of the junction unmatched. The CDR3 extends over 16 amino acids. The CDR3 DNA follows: TGTGCCAGCAGCCCCAACCGACAGGGGTGGAGTGAAAAACTGTTTTTT. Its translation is CASSPNRQGWSEKLFF.

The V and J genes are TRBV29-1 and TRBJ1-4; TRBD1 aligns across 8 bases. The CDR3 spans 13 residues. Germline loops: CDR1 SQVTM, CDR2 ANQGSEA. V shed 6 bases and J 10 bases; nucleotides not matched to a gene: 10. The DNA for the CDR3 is TGCAGCGTAGAGACAGGGGTGAGGGGAAAACTGTTTTTT. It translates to CSVETGVRGKLFF.

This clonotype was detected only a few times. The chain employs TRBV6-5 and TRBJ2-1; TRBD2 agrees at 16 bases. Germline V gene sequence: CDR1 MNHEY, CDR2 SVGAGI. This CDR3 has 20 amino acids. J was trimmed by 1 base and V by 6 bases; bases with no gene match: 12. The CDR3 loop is CASSRYPGLAGGPSYNEQFF. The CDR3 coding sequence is TGTGCCAGCAGCCGTTATCCGGGACTAGCGGGGGGGCCTTCCTACAATGAGCAGTTCTTC.

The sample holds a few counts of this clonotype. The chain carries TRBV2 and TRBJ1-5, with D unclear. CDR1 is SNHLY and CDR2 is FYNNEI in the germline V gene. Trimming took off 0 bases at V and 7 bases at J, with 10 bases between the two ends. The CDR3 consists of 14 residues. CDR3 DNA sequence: TGTGCCAGCAGTGAAGCGCGGGCAATCCAGCCCCAGCATTTT. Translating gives CASSEARAIQPQHF.

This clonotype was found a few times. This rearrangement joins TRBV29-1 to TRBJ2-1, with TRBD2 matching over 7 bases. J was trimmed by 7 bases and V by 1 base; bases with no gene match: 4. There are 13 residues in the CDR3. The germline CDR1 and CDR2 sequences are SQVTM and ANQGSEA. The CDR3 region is CSVEVWRGNEQFF. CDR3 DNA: TGCAGCGTTGAAGTTTGGCGGGGGAATGAGCAGTTCTTC.

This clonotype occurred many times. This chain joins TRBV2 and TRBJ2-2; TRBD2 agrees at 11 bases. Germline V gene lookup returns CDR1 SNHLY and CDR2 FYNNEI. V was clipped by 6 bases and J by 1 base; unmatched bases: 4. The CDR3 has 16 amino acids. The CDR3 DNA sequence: TGTGCCAGCAGACTAGCGGGGGTGCTGAACACCGGGGAGCTGTTTTTT. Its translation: CASRLAGVLNTGELFF.

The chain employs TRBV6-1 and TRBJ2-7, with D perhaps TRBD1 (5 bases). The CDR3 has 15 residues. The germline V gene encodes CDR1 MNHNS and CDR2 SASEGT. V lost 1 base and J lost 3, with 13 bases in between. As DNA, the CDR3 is TGTGCCAGCAGTGAAGAAGAAGGGGCCGTCTACGAGCAGTACTTC. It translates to CASSEEEGAVYEQYF.

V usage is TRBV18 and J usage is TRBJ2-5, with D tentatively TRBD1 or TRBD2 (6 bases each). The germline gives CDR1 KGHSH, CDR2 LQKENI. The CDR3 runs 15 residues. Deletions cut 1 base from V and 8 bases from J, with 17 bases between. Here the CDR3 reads CASSPLNGGPSTQYF. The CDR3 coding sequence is TGTGCCAGCTCACCACTAAACGGGGGCCCTTCTACCCAGTACTTC.

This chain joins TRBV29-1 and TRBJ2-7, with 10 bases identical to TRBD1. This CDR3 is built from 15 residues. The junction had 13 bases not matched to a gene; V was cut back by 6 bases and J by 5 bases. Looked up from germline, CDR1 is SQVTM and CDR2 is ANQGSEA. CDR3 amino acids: CSVQTRDRGVNEQYF. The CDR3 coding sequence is TGCAGCGTGCAAACACGGGACAGGGGAGTCAACGAGCAGTACTTC.

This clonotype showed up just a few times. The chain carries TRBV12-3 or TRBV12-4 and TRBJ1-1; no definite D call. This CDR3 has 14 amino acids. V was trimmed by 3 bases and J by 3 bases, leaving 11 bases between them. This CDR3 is CASSLVVHDTEAFF. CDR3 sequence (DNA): TGTGCCAGCAGTTTGGTTGTCCACGACACTGAAGCTTTCTTT.

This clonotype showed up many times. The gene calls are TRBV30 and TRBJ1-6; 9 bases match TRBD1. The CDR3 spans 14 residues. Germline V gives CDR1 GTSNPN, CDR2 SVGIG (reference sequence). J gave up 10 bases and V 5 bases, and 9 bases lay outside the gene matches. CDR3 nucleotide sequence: TGTGCCTGGGGGACAGGGACAGGGTACTCACCCCTCCACTTT. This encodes CAWGTGTGYSPLHF.

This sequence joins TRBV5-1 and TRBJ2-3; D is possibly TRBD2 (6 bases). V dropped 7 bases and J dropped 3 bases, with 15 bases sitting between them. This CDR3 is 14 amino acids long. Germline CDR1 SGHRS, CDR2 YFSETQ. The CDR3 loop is CASRESVATDTQYF. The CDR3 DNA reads TGCGCCAGCCGGGAGTCCGTAGCGACAGATACGCAGTATTTT.

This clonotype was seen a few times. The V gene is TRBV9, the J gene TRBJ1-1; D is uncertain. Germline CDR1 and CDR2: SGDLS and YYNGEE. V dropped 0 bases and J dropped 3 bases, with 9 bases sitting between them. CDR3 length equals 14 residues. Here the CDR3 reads CASSVGNTHTEAFF. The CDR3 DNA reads TGTGCCAGCAGCGTAGGGAACACACACACTGAAGCTTTCTTT.

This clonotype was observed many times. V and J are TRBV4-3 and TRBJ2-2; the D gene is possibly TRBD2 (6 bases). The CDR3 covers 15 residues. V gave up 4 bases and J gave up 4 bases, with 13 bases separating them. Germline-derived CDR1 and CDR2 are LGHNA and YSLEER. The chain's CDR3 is CASSPGRSVTGELFF. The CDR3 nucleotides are TGCGCCAGCAGCCCCGGGAGATCGGTCACCGGGGAGCTGTTTTTT.

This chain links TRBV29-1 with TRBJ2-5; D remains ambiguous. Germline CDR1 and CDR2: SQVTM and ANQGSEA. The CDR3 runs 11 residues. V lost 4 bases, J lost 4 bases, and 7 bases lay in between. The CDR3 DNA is TGCAGCGTTGGGCATAGAGAGACCCAGTACTTC. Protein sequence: CSVGHRETQYF.

In DNA, the CDR3 is TGCAGCGTTGGTCAACACGAGCAGTACTTC. Its translation is CSVGQHEQYF. This chain connects TRBV29-1 to TRBJ2-7; D is unresolved. CDR3 size: 10 residues. V was cut by 4 bases and J by 5 bases, with 6 bases left in between. CDR1 SQVTM and CDR2 ANQGSEA come from the germline V gene.

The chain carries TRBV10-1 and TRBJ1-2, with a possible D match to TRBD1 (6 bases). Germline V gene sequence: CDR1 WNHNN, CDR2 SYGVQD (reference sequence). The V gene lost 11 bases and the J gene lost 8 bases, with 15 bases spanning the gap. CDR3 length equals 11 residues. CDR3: CAGPGTTGYTF. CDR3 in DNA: TGCGCCGGACCCGGGACAACGGGCTACACCTTC.

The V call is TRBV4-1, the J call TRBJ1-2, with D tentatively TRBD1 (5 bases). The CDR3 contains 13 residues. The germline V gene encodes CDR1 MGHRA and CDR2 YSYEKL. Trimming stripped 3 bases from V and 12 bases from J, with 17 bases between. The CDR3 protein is CASSHPSDRGHTF. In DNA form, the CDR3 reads TGCGCCAGCAGCCATCCTTCCGACCGGGGCCACACCTTC.

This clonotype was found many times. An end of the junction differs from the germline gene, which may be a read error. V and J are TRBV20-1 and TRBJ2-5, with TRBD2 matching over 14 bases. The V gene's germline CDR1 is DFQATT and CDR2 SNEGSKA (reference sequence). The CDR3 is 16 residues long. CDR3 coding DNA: TGCAGTGCGAGAGATTATGGGACTAGCGGGGGTGAGACCCAGTACTTC. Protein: CSARDYGTSGGETQYF.

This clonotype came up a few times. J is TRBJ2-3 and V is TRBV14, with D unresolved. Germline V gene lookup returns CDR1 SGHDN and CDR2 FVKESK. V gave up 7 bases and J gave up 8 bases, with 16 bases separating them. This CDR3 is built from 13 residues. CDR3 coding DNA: TGTGCCAGCACCATGGCCGCCGCGCGTACGCAGTATTTT. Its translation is CASTMAAARTQYF.

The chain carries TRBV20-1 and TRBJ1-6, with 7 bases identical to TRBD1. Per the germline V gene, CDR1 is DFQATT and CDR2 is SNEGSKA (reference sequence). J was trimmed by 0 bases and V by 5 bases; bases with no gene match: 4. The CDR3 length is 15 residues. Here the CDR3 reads CSARTGDSYNSPLHF. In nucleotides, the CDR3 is TGCAGTGCTCGTACAGGGGACTCCTATAATTCACCCCTCCACTTT.

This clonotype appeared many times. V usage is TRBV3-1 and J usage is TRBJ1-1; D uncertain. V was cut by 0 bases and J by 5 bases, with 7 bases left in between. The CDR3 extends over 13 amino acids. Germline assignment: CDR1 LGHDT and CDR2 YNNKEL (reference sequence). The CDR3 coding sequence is TGTGCCAGCAGCCAAGATAGGAGAACTGAAGCTTTCTTT. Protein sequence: CASSQDRRTEAFF.

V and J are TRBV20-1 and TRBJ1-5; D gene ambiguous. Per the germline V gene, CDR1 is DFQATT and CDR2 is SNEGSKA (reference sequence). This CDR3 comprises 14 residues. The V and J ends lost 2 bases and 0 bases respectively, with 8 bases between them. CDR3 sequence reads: CSARIGHSNQPQHF. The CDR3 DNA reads TGCAGTGCTAGAATCGGTCATAGCAATCAGCCCCAGCATTTT.